The source of this T cell receptor beta chain is a study of cytomegalovirus exposure and HLA in healthy donors. Study results and limitations: Exclusion as indistinguishable affected some V segments, including TRBV6-2 and TRBV6-3.

Germline lookup yields CDR1 LNHNV and CDR2 YYDKDF (reference sequence). The CDR3 totals 14 residues. J lost 2 bases, V lost 3 bases, and 1 base had no gene match. A word on this clone: Antigen unknown. This CDR3 is also generated by other DNA sequences in the sample.

13 Jbeta primers and 60 Vbeta primers were used for the PCR. The table came from immunoSEQ multiplex PCR; TCRdb's copy has only in-frame clones and leaves some out. The sample includes 140,000 to 150,000 clones, around two thirds of them seen just once. Sequencing input: PBMCs. The chain carries TRBV15 and TRBJ1-1; 9 bases match TRBD1. This clonotype was obtained from a woman aged 60 to 75 in good health and CMV-seropositive. The DNA for the CDR3 is TGTGCCACCAGCAGGGACAGGGGAAACACTGAAGCTTTCTTT. It codes for CATSRDRGNTEAFF.